This T cell receptor (beta chain) was found in a study of regulatory T cells in long-lasting Graves disease. This clonotype has only a few counts. Sample time point: newly diagnosed GD, antithyroid drugs for less than 3 months. The TCR library was prepared using RNA isolated from PBMCs. The CDR3 extends over 14 amino acids. CDR1 is LNHDA and CDR2 is SQIVND in the germline V gene (reference sequence). Losses at the gene ends were 8 bases for V and 4 bases for J; bases not matched to a gene: 8. Library construction for TCR beta used iRepertoire HTBI primers and Arm-PCR of CDR3 regions. TCRdb passed the multiplex PCR reads through MiXCR, listing each CDR3 protein once. This table holds about 560,000 distinct CDR3 sequences, roughly 15% found once. The sample was also reused in another study, on T cells in Graves' hyperthyroidism and ophthalmopathy. In that study: Exclusions: uncontrolled infection, other autoimmune disease, pregnancy, lactation. The majority of expanded thyroid clonotypes above 0.001 also appeared in blood. In simple terms, a model built on 13 V-J features told ophthalmopathy apart from stable hyperthyroidism.

This receptor was taken from a man aged 18-30 years with Graves disease. This sample comprised peripheral blood mononuclear cells (PBMCs), obtained at new diagnosis, from a patient treated with antithyroid drugs. The gene calls are TRBV19 and TRBJ1-2; 9 bases are a match to TRBD1. This CDR3 reads CASSPTGGGYGYTF. The CDR3 DNA reads as TGTGCCAGTTCACCGACAGGGGGAGGCTATGGCTACACCTTC.